This T cell receptor (beta chain) derives from a study of blood T cell repertoires in COVID-19. There are 14 residues in the CDR3. Germline assignment: CDR1 SGHNT and CDR2 YENEEA. Trimming took 3 bases from V and 3 from J, leaving 11 bases between them. In the authors' workflow: Reference gene primers were amplified, and this amplification served to estimate nucleated cell counts. The repertoire was sequenced with immunoSEQ multiplex PCR; TCRdb's copy has only in-frame clones and lacks some. V and J calls and clone size are as listed in that table; D and trimming were resolved from the DNA. This sample has about 300,000 clones; about nine tenths occur once, and the top ten carry about 4%.

This sequence originates from a man younger than 45 who had recovered from COVID-19. The chain couples TRBV11-3 to TRBJ1-1, with D perhaps TRBD1 (6 bases). Sequences were obtained from PBMCs or T cells enriched from blood (not recorded which). CDR3 sequence reads: CASSLGGRYTEAFF. The CDR3 DNA follows: TGTGCCAGCAGCTTGGGGGGGCGGTACACTGAAGCTTTCTTT.